This T cell receptor beta chain was captured by sequencing in a study of beta chain features in type 1 diabetes. As for the study in general: Patients did not differ from healthy donors in age, gender or cell yield. The study's findings and limits: There was a moderate but significant shortening of TCRB CDR3s in all four CD4+ subsets of Type 1 diabetes patients.

There are 14 residues in the CDR3. The germline V gene encodes CDR1 GTSNPN and CDR2 SVGIG (reference sequence). V gave up 6 bases and J gave up 0 bases; unmatched junction bases: 4. Donors underwent one heparinised blood draw, 90 to 150 mL on average. CD45RO/CCR7/CD25/CD127/CD95/CD27 separated CD4+ naive, central memory, regulatory and stem cell-like memory cells by sorting. A note on this clone: What it recognizes is unknown.

Sequenced material consisted of expressed TCRB transcripts (all of the isolated RNA was reverse transcribed). TCRdb keeps only in-frame clones here, not all; method: immunoSEQ multiplex PCR. The sample consists of 150,000 or so clones, approximately 9.9% of them appearing once. This chain links TRBV30 with TRBJ2-3, with TRBD1 matching 9 bases. The sample taken for sequencing was central memory CD4+ T cells from blood. This TCR came from a woman younger than 35 in good health. The CDR3 loop is CACRTGVSTDTQYF. Here the CDR3 DNA reads TGTGCCTGCCGGACAGGGGTTAGCACAGATACGCAGTATTTT.